One sample yielded the 5 T cell receptor beta chains listed below, sequenced in a study of a mutant IDH1 vaccine in newly diagnosed glioma. Assay used: immunoSEQ multiplex PCR; TCRdb lists only in-frame clones, some missing. Altogether some 70,000 clones are present, roughly 84% being singletons, with the ten largest covering roughly 13%. These receptors have no identified antigens. The time point was: week 23, last vaccination. The study gave 300 ug of mutant IDH1 20-mer peptide per vaccine dose, with topical imiquimod. This material consisted of PBMCs, taken from a glioma patient whose treatment included an IDH1 peptide vaccine. Source of these receptors: a man between 18 and 29 years old with glioma.

This clone came up once. This chain uses TRBV7-2 with TRBJ2-7; D is ambiguous. The germline CDR1 and CDR2 sequences are SGHTA and FQGNSA. Between the trimmed V and J ends, which lost 3 bases and 1 base, there was a span of 10 bases. CDR3 length equals 14 residues. The CDR3 DNA reads as TGTGCCAGCAGCTTGGACCGAGCGTCCTACGAGCAGTACTTC. Translation gives CASSLDRASYEQYF.

This clone was seen a handful of times. The V and J genes are TRBV21-1 and TRBJ1-1; no DNA check was done on the table's D call, TRBD1. TRBV21-1 is a documented pseudogene. The CDR3 totals 17 residues. The CDR3 DNA reads as TGTGCCAGCAGCAAAGCGGGGCTTTTAGAACTGAACACTGAAGCTTTCTTT. Its protein product is CASSKAGLLELNTEAFF.

The gene calls are TRBV4-1 and TRBJ2-1; D is perhaps TRBD2 (6 bases). The CDR3 loop spans 14 amino acids. Looked up from germline, CDR1 is MGHRA and CDR2 is YSYEKL. V dropped 3 bases and J dropped 8 bases, with 14 bases sitting between them. The CDR3 DNA is TGCGCCAGCAGCCACTTCGTGACGGGGGATGAGCAGTTCTTC. This translates into CASSHFVTGDEQFF.

The J gene is TRBJ2-7, the V gene TRBV11-2; 8 bases are shared with TRBD2. This CDR3 is 16 amino acids long. Germline assignment: CDR1 SGHAT and CDR2 FQNNGV. Unmatched junction bases numbered 9, after V lost 5 bases and J lost 0 bases. CDR3 nucleotide sequence: TGTGCCAGCAGCAGTTTAGCGGGGCTCAGCTCCTACGAGCAGTACTTC. Protein sequence: CASSSLAGLSSYEQYF.

The genes are TRBV5-1 and TRBJ2-5; TRBD2 matches at 13 bases. Germline V gene lookup returns CDR1 SGHRS and CDR2 YFSETQ. With 2 bases clipped from V and 1 base from J, the junction kept 8 bases outside the gene matches. This CDR3 is built from 18 residues. The CDR3 region is CASSLFTSGRDFQETQYF. DNA for the CDR3: TGCGCCAGCAGCTTATTTACTAGCGGGAGGGACTTCCAAGAGACCCAGTACTTC.